The 7 T cell receptor beta chains given below trace back to one sample, sequenced in a study of early T cells in non-severe SARS-CoV-2 infection (dated by TCRdb to the early 2020s). Library preparation employed 5' RACE. Data came from a NextSeq 500. Starting from the raw public reads, TCRdb applied fastp trimming at Q25, assembled clones with MiXCR and retained in-frame beta chains. Entries that share a CDR3 protein sequence are merged under the most common genes and DNA. A total of roughly 67,000 distinct CDR3 sequences appear in this sample, approximately 12% of them only once. Around 1.7% of the sample is in the top ten clones. The specimen was whole blood. These receptors were collected from an adult who was a healthcare worker with PCR-confirmed SARS-CoV-2 infection or an uninfected control (not recorded which).

DNA for the CDR3: TGTGCCAGCAGCTTAACCGACGCGGGCCAATATTTT. It yields the protein CASSLTDAGQYF. The chain uses TRBV7-2 and TRBJ1-3; D is unclear. The CDR3 runs to 12 residues. The V gene lost 2 bases and the J gene lost 15 bases, with 14 bases spanning the gap. Germline assignment: CDR1 SGHTA and CDR2 FQGNSA.

This clonotype occurred many times. CDR3 nucleotides: TGTGCCAGCAGCTTAGTTCCAACGGGGCCCTTTGGAGCTTTCTTT. Translating it yields CASSLVPTGPFGAFF. The rearrangement uses TRBV11-2 and TRBJ1-1; a possible D gene is TRBD1 (5 bases). There are 15 residues in the CDR3. Germline values: CDR1 SGHAT, CDR2 FQNNGV. V lost 1 base and J lost 10, with 19 bases in between. Combining the CDR3 with reference TRBV11-2 and TRBJ1-1 gives the whole variable domain EAGVAQSPRYKIIEKRQSVAFWCNPISGHATLYWYQQILGQGPKLLIQFQNNGVVDDSQLPKDRFSAERLKGVDSTLKIQPAKLEDSAVYLCASSLVPTGPFGAFFGQGTRLTVV.

Ten or more counts support this clonotype. V gene TRBV7-2 combines with J gene TRBJ1-5, with unresolved D. This CDR3 is built from 14 residues. V lost 0 bases and J lost 4, with 7 bases in between. Germline CDR1 reads SGHTA; CDR2 reads FQGNSA. In DNA form, the CDR3 reads TGTGCCAGCAGCTTAGCCACCGTAAATCAGCCCCAGCATTTT. It is translated as CASSLATVNQPQHF.

The CDR3 DNA follows: TGTGCCAGCAGCTTACGCCGGGGACTCAATGACGGGAATCAGCCCCAGCATTTT. Protein sequence: CASSLRRGLNDGNQPQHF. V and J are TRBV13 and TRBJ1-5; TRBD1 is a possible D gene (5 bases). The germline V and J ends were trimmed by 2 bases and 4 bases, with 21 bases remaining between them. Germline V CDR1 and CDR2: PRHDT, FYEKMQ (reference sequence). The CDR3 is 18 amino acids.

This clonotype was counted at least ten times. The J gene is TRBJ2-3, the V gene TRBV6-2 or TRBV6-3; 8 positions match TRBD2. Germline lookup yields CDR1 MNHEY and CDR2 SVGEGT. The CDR3 sequence is 15 residues long. V dropped 6 bases and J dropped 0; count of bases not matched to a gene: 5. The CDR3 DNA sequence: TGTGCCAGCAGCGGGGGGGCGGGGAGCACAGATACGCAGTATTTT. It codes for CASSGGAGSTDTQYF.

This clonotype occurred many times. The chain has TRBV6-6 and TRBJ2-1; D tentatively reads TRBD1 or TRBD2 (6 bases each). This CDR3 has 17 residues. Germline V CDR1 and CDR2: MNHNY, SVGAGI (reference sequence). Trimming stripped 7 bases from V and 7 bases from J, with 26 bases between. CDR3 nucleotide sequence: TGTGCCAGCACTCCCAAACCCGGGACTCTAGGGGGTAATGAGCAGTTCTTC. Protein sequence: CASTPKPGTLGGNEQFF.

The sample holds a few counts of this clonotype. J is TRBJ1-6 and V is TRBV4-3; D is unclear. The germline CDR1 and CDR2 sequences are LGHNA and YSLEER. Between the trimmed V and J ends, which lost 1 base and 17 bases, there was a span of 12 bases. The CDR3 consists of 12 residues. The CDR3 sequence is CASSQGPGAVHF. CDR3 DNA: TGCGCCAGCAGCCAAGGACCGGGAGCAGTCCACTTT.